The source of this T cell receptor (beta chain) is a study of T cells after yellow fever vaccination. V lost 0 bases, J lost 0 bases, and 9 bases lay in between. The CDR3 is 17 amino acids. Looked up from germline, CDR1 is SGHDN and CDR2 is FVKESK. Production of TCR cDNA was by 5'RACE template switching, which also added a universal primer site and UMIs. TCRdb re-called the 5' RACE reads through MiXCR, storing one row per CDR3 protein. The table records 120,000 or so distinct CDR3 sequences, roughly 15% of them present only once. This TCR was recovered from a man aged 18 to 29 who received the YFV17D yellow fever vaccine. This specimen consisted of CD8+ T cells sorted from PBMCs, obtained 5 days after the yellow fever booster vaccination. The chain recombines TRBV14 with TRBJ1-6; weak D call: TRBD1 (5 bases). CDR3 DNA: TGTGCCAGCAGCCAAGAGGGGCTTAGCTCCTATAATTCACCCCTCCACTTT. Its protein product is CASSQEGLSSYNSPLHF.